These 20 T cell receptor beta chains were sequenced from one sample in a study of blood T cell repertoires in COVID-19. Some clones are missing from TCRdb's copy, which holds only in-frame ones; the method was immunoSEQ multiplex PCR. The sample carries a few hundred thousand clones, around 89% recorded once. Sequenced: PBMCs or T cells enriched from blood (not recorded which). The receptors were gathered from a man younger than 40 who had recovered from COVID-19.

The chain links TRBV6-2 or TRBV6-3 to TRBJ2-7, with TRBD1 matching 11 bases. From germline, CDR1 is MNHEY and CDR2 SVGEGT. The CDR3 loop spans 15 amino acids. V was clipped by 5 bases and J by 6 bases; unmatched bases: 9. The CDR3, as DNA: TGTGCCAGCAGTACAGGCCGGACAGGGGGCGGCGAGCAGTACTTC. Translating gives CASSTGRTGGGEQYF.

The rearrangement uses TRBV30 and TRBJ1-1, with 9 bases that match TRBD1. CDR3 length: 11 residues. V was pared by 5 bases and J by 11 bases, with 6 bases of the junction left unmatched. From germline, CDR1 is GTSNPN and CDR2 SVGIG (reference sequence). The CDR3 nucleotides are TGTGCCTGGTTCCGGGACAGGGTGGCTTTCTTT. Its protein product is CAWFRDRVAFF.

The chain has TRBV10-1 and TRBJ2-3; a possible D gene is TRBD2 (7 bases). Between the trimmed V and J ends, which lost 2 bases and 3 bases, there was a span of 12 bases. The length of the CDR3 is 15 residues. CDR1 and CDR2 (germline): WNHNN, SYGVQD (reference sequence). CDR3 region: CASSEGSGTTDTQYF. The CDR3 DNA reads TGCGCCAGCAGTGAGGGCAGCGGGACAACAGATACGCAGTATTTT.

The V call is TRBV19, the J call TRBJ1-1; D is perhaps TRBD1 (5 bases). V was shortened by 5 bases and J by 0 bases, with 13 bases between the two germline ends. Germline-derived CDR1 and CDR2 are LNHDA and SQIVND (reference sequence). The CDR3 is made up of 15 amino acids. CDR3 coding DNA: TGTGCCAGTAGTCACCAGGGTCCGCTGAACACTGAAGCTTTCTTT. Translating it yields CASSHQGPLNTEAFF.

The genes are TRBV6-5 and TRBJ2-1; 10 bases align to TRBD2. The CDR3 extends over 15 amino acids. The germline CDR1 and CDR2 sequences are MNHEY and SVGAGI. J was trimmed by 9 bases and V by 0 bases; bases with no gene match: 5. The CDR3 DNA sequence: TGTGCCAGCAGTTACTCAGTAGCGGGGGGACGTGAGCAGTTCTTC. Amino acids: CASSYSVAGGREQFF.

The CDR3 region is CASSLRTGVGDYGYTF. CDR3 sequence (DNA): TGTGCCAGCAGCTTACGAACAGGGGTCGGTGACTATGGCTACACCTTC. The gene calls are TRBV5-6 and TRBJ1-2, with 7 bases matching TRBD1. The CDR3 is 16 amino acids. The germline CDR1 and CDR2 sequences are SGHDT and YYEEEE. Germline trimming cut 2 bases from V and 3 bases from J; bases unmatched to any gene: 10.

Comment on this clone: The junction does not match germline at one end; this may be a read error. The V call is TRBV23-1, the J call TRBJ2-7; possible D gene TRBD2, 6 bases. TRBV23-1 is an ORF, with its function uncertain. This CDR3 comprises 13 residues. The CDR3 here is CASSCGVAVPFNF. CDR3 coding DNA: TGCGCCAGCAGCTGCGGGGTAGCGGTCCCCTTCAACTTC.

The genes are TRBV11-3 and TRBJ2-5; D perhaps matches TRBD2 (5 bases). This CDR3 contains 13 residues. Trimming took off 5 bases at V and 1 base at J, with 8 bases between the two ends. Germline CDR1 SGHNT, CDR2 YENEEA. CDR3 sequence: CASSPAAQETQYF. The CDR3 DNA reads as TGTGCCAGCAGCCCAGCGGCCCAAGAGACCCAGTACTTC. Full variable domain (rest looked up from reference TRBV11-3 and TRBJ2-5): EAGVVQSPRYKIIEKKQPVAFWCNPISGHNTLYWYLQNLGQGPELLIRYENEEAVDDSQLPKDRFSAERLKGVDSTLKIQPAELGDSAVYLCASSPAAQETQYFGPGTRLLVL.

The rearrangement uses TRBV4-3 and TRBJ2-3, with D possibly TRBD1 on 6 matching bases. The CDR3 totals 17 residues. Germline V gives CDR1 LGHNA, CDR2 YSLEER. Trimming took 0 bases from V and 2 from J, leaving 15 bases between them. In DNA form, the CDR3 reads TGCGCCAGCAGCCAAGAAGTTGGGGGCGCAGTCACAGATACGCAGTATTTT. Translating gives CASSQEVGGAVTDTQYF.

J is TRBJ2-1 and V is TRBV7-7, with 8 bases matching TRBD2. Per the germline V gene, CDR1 is SSHAT and CDR2 is FNYEAQ (reference sequence). The CDR3 contains 15 residues. V shed 0 bases and J 5 bases; nucleotides not matched to a gene: 3. For the CDR3, the DNA is TGTGCCAGCAGCTTAGCACGGGGGGGCCACAATGAGCAGTTCTTC. Translating it yields CASSLARGGHNEQFF.

The chain joins TRBV6-5 to TRBJ2-1, with TRBD1 matching over 9 bases. Germline CDR1 and CDR2: MNHEY and SVGAGI. CDR3 length equals 13 residues. V shed 8 bases and J 8 bases; nucleotides not matched to a gene: 7. CDR3 sequence reads: CASWGDRDDEQFF. CDR3 DNA sequence: TGTGCCAGCTGGGGGGACAGGGATGATGAGCAGTTCTTC.

In DNA, the CDR3 is TGTGCCTGGATCGGGACTAGCGGCAACGAGCAGTACTTC. It specifies CAWIGTSGNEQYF. This chain joins TRBV30 and TRBJ2-7; 11 nucleotides agree with TRBD2. J gave up 5 bases and V 4 bases, and 4 bases lay outside the gene matches. Per the germline V gene, CDR1 is GTSNPN and CDR2 is SVGIG (reference sequence). The CDR3 runs 13 residues. The variable domain in full, with the rest retrieved from reference TRBV30 and TRBJ2-7, is SQTIHQWPATLVQPVGSPLSLECTVEGTSNPNLYWYRQAAGRGLQLLFYSVGIGQISSEVPQNLSASRPQDRQFILSSKKLLLSDSGFYLCAWIGTSGNEQYFGPGTRLTVT.

This rearrangement joins TRBV3-1 (or the pseudogene TRBV3-2) to TRBJ1-6; 9 nucleotides align to TRBD1. The CDR3 extends over 15 amino acids. The germline V gene encodes CDR1 LGHDT and CDR2 YNNKEL (reference sequence). Trimming at V came to 4 bases and at J to 9 bases, leaving 7 bases not matched to a gene. The CDR3 sequence: CASSRSVGQGSPLHF. The CDR3 coding sequence is TGTGCCAGCAGCCGTTCCGTGGGACAGGGTTCACCCCTCCACTTT.

The chain has TRBV5-1 and TRBJ1-1, with 7 positions matching TRBD1. Germline-derived CDR1 and CDR2 are SGHRS and YFSETQ. This CDR3 is built from 16 residues. Trimming at V came to 6 bases and at J to 3 bases, leaving 14 bases not matched to a gene. This CDR3 reads CASTLQGMSAYTEAFF. DNA of the CDR3: TGCGCCAGCACCCTACAGGGGATGTCGGCGTACACTGAAGCTTTCTTT.

The V and J genes are TRBV29-1 and TRBJ2-2, with 9 positions matching TRBD1. CDR3 length: 14 residues. The V segment lost 6 bases and the J segment 3 bases; nucleotides outside the gene matches: 5. Germline CDR1 and CDR2: SQVTM and ANQGSEA. The CDR3 region is CSVARTGDTGELFF. As DNA, the CDR3 is TGCAGCGTGGCTCGGACAGGGGACACCGGGGAGCTGTTTTTT.

The chain is built from TRBV30 and TRBJ2-7; D gene ambiguous. Deletions cut 0 bases from V and 5 bases from J, with 5 bases between. This CDR3 is 11 amino acids long. The germline V gene encodes CDR1 GTSNPN and CDR2 SVGIG (reference sequence). This CDR3 is CAWSVLDEQYF. The CDR3 DNA reads as TGTGCCTGGAGTGTACTGGACGAGCAGTACTTC.

The J gene is TRBJ1-3, the V gene TRBV5-1; D call uncertain. This CDR3 spans 13 amino acids. Trimming cost V 5 bases and J 2 bases, with 8 bases left between them. Per germline, CDR1 SGHRS and CDR2 YFSETQ. CDR3 nucleotide sequence: TGCGCCAGCAGTTTTACGGCTGGAAACACCATATATTTT. Its protein is CASSFTAGNTIYF.

The CDR3 protein is CASSLGVSLSGPGYTF. DNA of the CDR3: TGTGCCAGCAGCTTAGGAGTCTCACTCTCAGGTCCTGGCTACACCTTC. This sequence joins TRBV13 and TRBJ1-2, with D unresolved. The length of the CDR3 is 16 residues. The V gene's germline CDR1 is PRHDT and CDR2 FYEKMQ (reference sequence). V dropped 0 bases and J dropped 7 bases, with 18 bases sitting between them.

This chain connects TRBV30 to TRBJ2-7, with D perhaps matching TRBD1 (5 bases). V lost 0 bases, J lost 6 bases, and 24 bases lay in between. The CDR3 spans 17 residues. Germline V lookup: CDR1 GTSNPN, CDR2 SVGIG (reference sequence). The CDR3 DNA follows: TGTGCCTGGAGTGTACCTCGGCAGGGTTCTTTATCTCTCGAGCAGTACTTC. Translated, it gives CAWSVPRQGSLSLEQYF. The whole variable domain, remainder taken from reference TRBV30 and TRBJ2-7, is SQTIHQWPATLVQPVGSPLSLECTVEGTSNPNLYWYRQAAGRGLQLLFYSVGIGQISSEVPQNLSASRPQDRQFILSSKKLLLSDSGFYLCAWSVPRQGSLSLEQYFGPGTRLTVT.

The sample holds one count of this clone. This chain connects TRBV24-1 to TRBJ2-3; TRBD2 matches at 10 bases. The germline CDR1 and CDR2 sequences are KGHDR and SFDVKD. The CDR3 extends over 17 amino acids. Unmatched junction bases numbered 4, after V lost 0 bases and J lost 2 bases. The CDR3 coding sequence is TGTGCCACCAGTGATTTGAGGACTAGCGGAAACACAGATACGCAGTATTTT. Amino acid sequence: CATSDLRTSGNTDTQYF.